A selection of T cell receptor beta chains follows, all from one sample in a study. TCRdb reprocessed the multiplex PCR reads via MiXCR and lists one record per CDR3 protein. The repertoire includes 2,000 to 2,500 distinct CDR3 sequences, approximately 18% of them detected once, and 25% to 30% sits in the top ten. The sample taken for sequencing was Tregs sorted from blood. The source is a female donor with breast cancer. Each CDR3 is given with its conserved first and last residue. The order of the fields is D gene, clone size, V gene, J gene, CDR3 protein, CDR3 DNA. The D gene is left open where the match is weak. Clone size is stated in some rows and not others, as once, few, many or a class when expanded.

>.|.|TRBV12-3/TRBV12-4|TRBJ1-2
CASSSGPFGASCTF
TGTGCCAGCAGTTCTGGACCGTTTGGAGCCAGCTGCACCTTC
>.|medium-sized|TRBV12-3/TRBV12-4|TRBJ1-2
CASSPSGESGYTF
TGTGCCAGCAGTCCATCAGGGGAAAGCGGCTACACCTTC
>.|medium-sized|TRBV12-3/TRBV12-4|TRBJ1-2
CASSFHSNYGYTF
TGTGCCAGCAGTTTCCACTCCAACTATGGCTACACCTTC
>.|medium-sized|TRBV12-3/TRBV12-4|TRBJ1-2
CASSLRENTNYGYTF
TGTGCCAGCAGTTTACGAGAAAATACTAACTATGGCTACACCTTC
>.|medium-sized|TRBV12-3/TRBV12-4|TRBJ1-2
CASSLLGRDGYTF
TGTGCCAGCAGTTTGTTAGGACGTGATGGCTACACCTTC
>.|medium-sized|TRBV12-3/TRBV12-4|TRBJ1-2
CASSRQEIIYGYTF
TGTGCCAGCAGCCGACAGGAGATCATCTATGGCTACACCTTC
>TRBD1|medium-sized|TRBV12-3/TRBV12-4|TRBJ1-2
CASSLGRDRVNYGYTF
TGTGCCAGCAGCCTAGGCCGGGACAGAGTAAACTATGGCTACACCTTC
>.|medium-sized|TRBV12-3/TRBV12-4|TRBJ1-2
CASSHTSGYGYTF
TGTGCCAGCAGTCACACCTCAGGCTATGGCTACACCTTC
>.|medium-sized|TRBV12-3/TRBV12-4|TRBJ1-2
CASSLYGVYGYTF
TGTGCCAGCAGTTTATACGGTGTCTATGGCTACACCTTC
>.|medium-sized|TRBV12-3/TRBV12-4|TRBJ1-2
CASSLFGLNYGYTF
TGTGCCAGCAGTTTATTCGGGTTAAACTATGGCTACACCTTC
>TRBD1|.|TRBV12-3/TRBV12-4|TRBJ1-2
CASSSTGTAYGYTF
TGTGCCAGCAGTTCCACCGGGACAGCATACGGCTACACCTTC
>.|medium-sized|TRBV12-3/TRBV12-4|TRBJ1-2
CASSFGDSPGYTF
TGTGCCAGCAGTTTCGGTGACTCTCCAGGCTACACCTTC
>.|medium-sized|TRBV12-3/TRBV12-4|TRBJ1-2
CASSDKPGTHNF
TGTGCCAGCAGCGACAAACCCGGGACGCATAACTTC
>.|.|TRBV12-3/TRBV12-4|TRBJ1-2
CVGRRGGGYTF
TGTGTCGGCAGGAGGGGTGGAGGCTACACCTTC
>.|medium-sized|TRBV12-3/TRBV12-4|TRBJ1-2
CASSSLLNYGYTF
TGTGCCAGCAGTTCCCTCCTTAACTATGGCTACACCTTC
>.|medium-sized|TRBV12-3/TRBV12-4|TRBJ1-2
CASSLKTGNYGYTF
TGTGCCAGCAGTTTAAAGACAGGAAACTATGGCTACACCTTC
>TRBD1|medium-sized|TRBV12-3/TRBV12-4|TRBJ1-2
CASSFRGPTGPLYGYTF
TGTGCCAGCAGTTTTCGGGGCCCGACAGGGCCGCTTTATGGCTACACCTTC
>.|.|TRBV12-3/TRBV12-4|TRBJ1-2
CASSTIGQSYGHTF
TGTGCCAGCAGTACCATTGGACAGAGCTATGGCCATACCTTC
>.|.|TRBV12-3/TRBV12-4|TRBJ1-1
CASSLAAPNTEAFF
TGTGCCAGCAGTTTAGCGGCCCCGAACACTGAAGCTTTCTTT
>TRBD1|medium-sized|TRBV12-3/TRBV12-4|TRBJ1-2
CASSQYIIRDSRDHYGYTF
TGTGCCAGCAGTCAATACATCATTCGGGACAGCCGTGACCACTATGGCTACACCTTC
>.|medium-sized|TRBV12-3/TRBV12-4|TRBJ1-2
CASSYRVHGYTF
TGTGCCAGCAGTTACAGGGTCCATGGCTACACCTTC
>.|medium-sized|TRBV12-3/TRBV12-4|TRBJ1-2
CASSLATGRVNGYTF
TGTGCCAGCAGTTTAGCTACAGGGAGGGTGAATGGCTACACCTTC
>.|large|TRBV12-3/TRBV12-4|TRBJ1-2
CASSFPGGGGGYTF
TGTGCCAGCAGTTTCCCAGGAGGAGGTGGTGGCTACACCTTC
>.|.|TRBV12-3/TRBV12-4|TRBJ1-2
CAGSRNGYGYTF
TGTGCCGGCAGTCGGAACGGTTATGGCTACACCTTC
>.|medium-sized|TRBV12-3/TRBV12-4|TRBJ1-2
CASSSGIGYTF
TGTGCCAGCAGTTCAGGGATCGGCTACACCTTC
>.|medium-sized|TRBV12-3/TRBV12-4|TRBJ1-2
CASSFSQGYGYTF
TGTGCCAGCAGTTTCTCCCAGGGCTATGGCTACACCTTC
>.|medium-sized|TRBV12-3/TRBV12-4|TRBJ1-2
CASRPGWGGYTF
TGTGCCAGCCGCCCCGGGTGGGGTGGCTACACCTTC
>.|.|TRBV12-3/TRBV12-4|TRBJ1-2
CASMEEGSYGCTF
TGTGCCAGCATGGAGGAGGGGTCCTATGGCTGCACCTTC
>.|medium-sized|TRBV12-3/TRBV12-4|TRBJ1-2
CASRRQVDYGYTF
TGTGCCAGCAGACGACAGGTAGACTATGGCTACACCTTC
>.|.|TRBV12-3/TRBV12-4|TRBJ1-2
CTSGASSGDGDGYTF
TGTACCAGCGGTGCTTCTTCAGGGGATGGAGATGGCTACACCTTC
>.|medium-sized|TRBV12-3/TRBV12-4|TRBJ1-2
CASSPGQLNYGYTF
TGTGCCAGCAGTCCCGGACAGCTTAACTATGGCTACACCTTC
>.|.|TRBV12-3/TRBV12-4|TRBJ1-2
CASSVTMVNYGYTF
TGTGCCAGCAGTGTTACGATGGTAAACTATGGCTACACCTTC
>TRBD1|medium-sized|TRBV12-3/TRBV12-4|TRBJ1-2
CASSLGQGLFYGYTF
TGTGCCAGCAGCCTAGGACAGGGACTCTTTTATGGCTACACCTTC
>.|medium-sized|TRBV12-3/TRBV12-4|TRBJ1-2
CAIRTGTGYTF
TGTGCCATTCGAACCGGCACTGGCTACACCTTC
>.|medium-sized|TRBV12-3/TRBV12-4|TRBJ1-2
CASSLARVGDYGYTF
TGTGCCAGCAGTTTGGCCCGGGTGGGTGACTATGGCTACACCTTC
>.|medium-sized|TRBV12-3/TRBV12-4|TRBJ1-2
CASSLSTFGYTF
TGTGCCAGCAGTTTATCCACGTTCGGCTACACCTTC
>.|medium-sized|TRBV12-3/TRBV12-4|TRBJ1-2
CASSLSAGIGYTF
TGTGCCAGCAGTTTATCGGCAGGGATCGGCTACACCTTC